This T cell receptor beta chain was sequenced for a study of type 1 regulatory T cells. Study details: T-allo10 is a Tr1-enriched, alloantigen-specific CD4 T cell product made in vitro. Study outcomes and limitations: Type 1 regulatory T cells had a more restricted TCR repertoire than non-type 1 regulatory T cells.

TCRdb itself ran the reads through MiXCR, one entry per CDR3 protein. This table holds approximately 45,000 distinct CDR3 sequences, 9.5% to 15% found once. This clonotype showed up many times. As yet, its antigen is unknown. V gave up 6 bases and J gave up 11 bases, with 17 bases separating them. The CDR3 is 13 amino acids. The germline gives CDR1 MNHEY, CDR2 SVGAGI. The TCR originated in a human donor in good health. This sequence joins TRBV6-5 and TRBJ1-5; the D gene is possibly TRBD1 (6 bases). The sequenced sample consisted of cultured non-Tr1 T cells, either the whole culture or a sorted T cell fraction (not recorded which). CDR3 nucleotide sequence: TGTGCCAGCAGAGCTCAGGGGCGATCTGCCCAGCATTTT. Its protein product is CASRAQGRSAQHF.